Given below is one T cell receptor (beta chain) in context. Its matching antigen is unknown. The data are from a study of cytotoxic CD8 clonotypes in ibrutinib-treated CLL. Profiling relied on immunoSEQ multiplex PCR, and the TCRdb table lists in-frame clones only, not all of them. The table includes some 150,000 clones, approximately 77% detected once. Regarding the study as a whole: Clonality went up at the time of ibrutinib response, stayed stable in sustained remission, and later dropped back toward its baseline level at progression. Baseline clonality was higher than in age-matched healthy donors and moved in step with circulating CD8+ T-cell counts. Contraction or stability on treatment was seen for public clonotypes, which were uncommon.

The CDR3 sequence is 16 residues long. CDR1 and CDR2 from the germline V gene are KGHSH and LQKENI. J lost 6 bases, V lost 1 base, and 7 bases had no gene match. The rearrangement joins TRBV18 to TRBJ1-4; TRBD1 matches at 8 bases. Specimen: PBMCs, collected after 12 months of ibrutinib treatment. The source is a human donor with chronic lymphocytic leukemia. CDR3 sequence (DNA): TGTGCCAGCTCACCACTTGGACAGGGTAGGGATGAAAAACTGTTTTTT. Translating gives CASSPLGQGRDEKLFF.